This T cell receptor beta chain derives from a study of T-cell reconstitution after alpha-beta-depleted transplantation in children. Construction of the TCRbeta library involved unique molecular identifiers. TCRdb recomputed calls from the PCR reads with MiXCR, one row per CDR3 protein. This table holds a few hundred thousand distinct CDR3 sequences, about a tenth found once. Ten or more counts support this clonotype. Sequences were derived from PBMCs, sampled before TCRalphabeta/CD19-depleted stem cell transplant. This TCR was recovered from a boy in the first two years of life with acute myeloid leukemia, due to receive a stem cell transplant.

CDR3 in amino acids: CASSLRGLAKNIQYF. CDR3 nucleotides: TGTGCCAGCAGTTTACGGGGTCTAGCCAAAAACATTCAGTACTTC. The gene calls are TRBV28 and TRBJ2-4; D perhaps matches TRBD2 (5 bases). The CDR3 sequence is 15 residues long. In germline, CDR1 is MDHEN, CDR2 SYDVKM. Trimming shortened V by 2 bases and J by 0 bases, and 8 bases separated the two germline ends.